This T cell receptor beta chain was captured by sequencing in a study of cytomegalovirus exposure and HLA in healthy donors. Study outcomes and limitations: Reports credit the classifier with highly specific, highly sensitive diagnosis of cytomegalovirus status. In vitro assays verified that a few CMV-associated chains recognized CMV antigens specifically.

Details on this clone: What it recognizes is unknown.

Assay used: immunoSEQ multiplex PCR; TCRdb lists only in-frame clones, some missing. The sample carries around 80,000 clones, 90% to 97% recorded once. The CDR3 is 13 amino acids. Germline V lookup: CDR1 MDHEN, CDR2 SYDVKM. The sequenced sample was PBMCs. The chain recombines TRBV28 with TRBJ1-2; a weak D match, TRBD1 (6 bases). The sequence came from a woman under 30 in good health and CMV-seronegative. As DNA, the CDR3 is TGTGGGGTTACAGGGCTGTTAGACTATGGCTACACCTTC. This sequence encodes CGVTGLLDYGYTF.